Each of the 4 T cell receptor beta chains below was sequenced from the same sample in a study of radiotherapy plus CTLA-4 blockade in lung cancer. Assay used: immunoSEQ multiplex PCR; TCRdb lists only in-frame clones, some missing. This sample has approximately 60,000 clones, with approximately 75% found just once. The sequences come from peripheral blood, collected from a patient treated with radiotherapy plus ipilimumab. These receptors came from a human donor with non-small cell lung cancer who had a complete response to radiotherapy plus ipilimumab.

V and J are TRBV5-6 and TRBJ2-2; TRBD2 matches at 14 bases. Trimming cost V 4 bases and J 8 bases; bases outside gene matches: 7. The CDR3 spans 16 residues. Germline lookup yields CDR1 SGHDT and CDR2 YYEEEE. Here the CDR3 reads CASSPGLAGAWGELFF. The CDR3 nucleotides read TGTGCCAGCAGCCCGGGACTAGCGGGAGCATGGGGGGAGCTGTTTTTT.

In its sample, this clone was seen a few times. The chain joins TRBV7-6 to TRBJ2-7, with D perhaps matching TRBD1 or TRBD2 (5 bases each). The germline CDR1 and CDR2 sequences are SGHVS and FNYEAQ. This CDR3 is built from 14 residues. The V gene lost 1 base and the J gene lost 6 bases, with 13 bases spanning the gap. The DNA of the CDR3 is TGTGCCAGCAGCTTAGGGGGGAGAGTTAGCGAGCAGTACTTC. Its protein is CASSLGGRVSEQYF.

CDR3 nucleotide sequence: TGCGCCAGCAGCTTAGACACGAACACTGAAGCTTTCTTT. Translating gives CASSLDTNTEAFF. The chain carries TRBV5-1 and TRBJ1-1, with unresolved D. CDR1 SGHRS and CDR2 YFSETQ come from the germline V gene. Between the trimmed V and J ends, which lost 2 bases and 1 base, there was a span of 6 bases. CDR3 length equals 13 residues.

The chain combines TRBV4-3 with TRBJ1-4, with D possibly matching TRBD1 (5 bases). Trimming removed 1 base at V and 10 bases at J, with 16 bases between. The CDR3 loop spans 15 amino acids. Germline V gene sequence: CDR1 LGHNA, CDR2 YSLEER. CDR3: CASSQGSRVGVKLFF. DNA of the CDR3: TGCGCCAGCAGCCAAGGTAGCAGGGTTGGGGTAAAACTGTTTTTT.